Below, 11 T cell receptor beta chains from the same sample are listed, as sequenced in a study of B cell selection in AIRE deficiency. Regulatory T cells were sorted as CD4+CD25hiCD127low/negative cells. TCRdb's table, derived via immunoSEQ multiplex PCR, lists solely in-frame clones and lacks some. The sample lists about 22,000 clones, approximately 91% occurring once. Specimen: CD4+CD25+ Tregs sorted from PBMCs. The receptors shown here come from a human donor in good health.

V and J are TRBV5-1 and TRBJ2-1; D may be TRBD2 (5 bases). Between the trimmed V and J ends, which lost 7 bases and 7 bases, there was a span of 12 bases. Germline-derived CDR1 and CDR2 are SGHRS and YFSETQ. CDR3 length: 12 amino acids. CDR3 protein: CASSPSGNEQFF. As DNA, the CDR3 is TGCGCCAGCTCCCCGTCGGGGAATGAGCAGTTCTTC.

The rearrangement uses TRBV7-8 and TRBJ2-7; tentative D call: TRBD1 (6 bases). CDR3 length: 13 amino acids. CDR1 and CDR2 from the germline V gene are SGHVS and FQNEAQ. Trimming cost V 5 bases and J 2 bases, with 10 bases left between them. CDR3 sequence (DNA): TGTGCCAGCAGCCCTGGACAGACCTACGAGCAGTACTTC. Amino acid sequence: CASSPGQTYEQYF.

V usage is TRBV15 and J usage is TRBJ1-2; unclear D gene. The CDR3 length is 13 residues. From germline, CDR1 is LNHNV and CDR2 YYDKDF (reference sequence). Trimming shortened V by 4 bases and J by 4 bases, and 10 bases separated the two germline ends. The CDR3 DNA sequence: TGTGCCACCAGCACGACACCCACCTATGGCTACACCTTC. Encoded protein: CATSTTPTYGYTF.

The gene calls are TRBV6-1 and TRBJ1-5; no definite D call. This CDR3 comprises 14 residues. The germline V gene has CDR1 MNHNS and CDR2 SASEGT. Between the trimmed V and J ends, which lost 7 bases and 7 bases, there was a span of 17 bases. For the CDR3, the DNA is TGTGCCAGCACACCGGGAGAGGTCGGCCAGCCCCAGCATTTT. Residues: CASTPGEVGQPQHF.

The chain is built from TRBV28 and TRBJ2-7, with TRBD2 matching 13 bases. V shed 6 bases, J shed 0 bases, and the junction held 11 bases outside the gene matches. Germline V gives CDR1 MDHEN, CDR2 SYDVKM. The CDR3 totals 18 residues. The CDR3 loop is CASSYGLAGVPSSYEQYF. CDR3 nucleotides: TGTGCCAGCAGCTACGGACTAGCGGGAGTCCCTAGCTCCTACGAGCAGTACTTC.

V and J are TRBV5-1 and TRBJ2-7, with 10 bases aligning to TRBD2. This CDR3 spans 15 amino acids. V shed 4 bases, J shed 3 bases, and the junction held 7 bases outside the gene matches. The germline V gene encodes CDR1 SGHRS and CDR2 YFSETQ. CDR3 nucleotides: TGCGCCAGCAGCATTCTAGCGGGAGTCGACTACGAGCAGTACTTC. Residues: CASSILAGVDYEQYF.

V and J are TRBV5-6 and TRBJ2-3, with D uncertain. Trimming shortened V by 0 bases and J by 1 base, and 6 bases separated the two germline ends. Germline assignment: CDR1 SGHDT and CDR2 YYEEEE. This CDR3 is built from 14 residues. Written as DNA, the CDR3 is TGTGCCAGCAGCTTGGAAAGGGGCACAGATACGCAGTATTTT. Amino acids: CASSLERGTDTQYF.

The genes are TRBV11-2 and TRBJ1-4; D is unresolved. Trimming left V 5 bases short and J 8 bases short, with 12 bases between. CDR1 and CDR2 from the germline V gene are SGHAT and FQNNGV. The CDR3 loop spans 13 amino acids. In DNA, the CDR3 is TGTGCCAGCAGCACCGACTTGGGGGAAAAACTGTTTTTT. As protein: CASSTDLGEKLFF.

The V and J genes are TRBV5-1 and TRBJ2-7; 11 bases are a match to TRBD2. CDR1 and CDR2 from the germline V gene are SGHRS and YFSETQ. The ends lost 3 bases at V and 4 bases at J; junction bases unmatched: 3. This CDR3 region has 14 residues. CDR3 region: CASSWASGGYEQYF. Written as DNA, the CDR3 is TGCGCCAGCAGCTGGGCTAGCGGGGGGTACGAGCAGTACTTC.

This chain links TRBV5-1 with TRBJ2-7; maybe TRBD1 (5 bases). The CDR3 is made up of 14 amino acids. Germline CDR1 and CDR2: SGHRS and YFSETQ. Trimming shortened V by 2 bases and J by 0 bases, and 9 bases separated the two germline ends. The CDR3 DNA sequence: TGCGCCAGCAGCTTCCGACAGAGCTCCTACGAGCAGTACTTC. Its translation: CASSFRQSSYEQYF.

V and J are TRBV18 and TRBJ1-1; D not certain. V lost 2 bases and J lost 3, with 10 bases in between. The CDR3 covers 14 residues. The germline V gene encodes CDR1 KGHSH and CDR2 LQKENI. CDR3 DNA: TGTGCCAGCTCACCAGTCGTTCGGGACACTGAAGCTTTCTTT. Its translation: CASSPVVRDTEAFF.